This T cell receptor (beta chain) is drawn from a study of brain T cells in children with intractable seizures. TCRdb's table, derived via immunoSEQ multiplex PCR, lists solely in-frame clones and lacks some. The sample comprises 340,000 or so clones, over 90% of which are singletons, and 5% to 7% rests with the top ten. CDR3 length: 16 amino acids. The V gene lost 1 base and the J gene lost 4 bases, with 13 bases spanning the gap. CDR1 and CDR2 (germline): KGHDR, SFDVKD. Time point given: blood from clinic visit 5 months post-surgery; TSC patient then seizure free. Sample: peripheral blood, taken roughly 5 months after surgery. The receptor comes from a boy younger than two with tuberous sclerosis and intractable seizures. The chain has TRBV24-1 and TRBJ2-1, with a weak D call TRBD2 (6 bases). In DNA, the CDR3 is TGTGCCACCAGTGATTTTGGGCAGGGACTTTACAATGAGCAGTTCTTC. As protein: CATSDFGQGLYNEQFF.